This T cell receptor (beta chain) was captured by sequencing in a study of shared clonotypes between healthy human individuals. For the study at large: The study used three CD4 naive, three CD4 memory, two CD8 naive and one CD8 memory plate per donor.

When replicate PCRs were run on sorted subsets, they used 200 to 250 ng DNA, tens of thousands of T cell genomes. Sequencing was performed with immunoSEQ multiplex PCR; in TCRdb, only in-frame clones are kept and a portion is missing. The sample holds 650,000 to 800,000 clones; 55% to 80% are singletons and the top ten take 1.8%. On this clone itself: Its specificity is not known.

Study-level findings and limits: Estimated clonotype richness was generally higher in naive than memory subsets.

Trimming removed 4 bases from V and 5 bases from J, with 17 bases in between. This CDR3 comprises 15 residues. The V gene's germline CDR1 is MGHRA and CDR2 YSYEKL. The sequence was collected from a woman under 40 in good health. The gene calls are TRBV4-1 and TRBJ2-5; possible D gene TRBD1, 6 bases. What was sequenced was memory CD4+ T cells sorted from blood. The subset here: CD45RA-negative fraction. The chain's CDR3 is CASSLSWAGEETQYF. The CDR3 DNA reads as TGCGCCAGCAGCCTATCATGGGCAGGGGAGGAGACCCAGTACTTC.